Listed below are T cell receptor beta chains from one sample, sequenced in a study of lymphopenia after photon versus proton radiotherapy. Sequenced by immunoSEQ multiplex PCR; TCRdb stores in-frame clones only, minus some. The profile covers about 26,000 clones, with 83% appearing a single time and approximately 3.7% taken by the ten largest. Sequencing used peripheral blood, obtained from a patient treated with photon-based radiotherapy. The receptors derive from a woman aged 45-65 years with pancreatic cancer. Both conserved end residues are part of each CDR3. Each record gives: clone size, J gene, V gene, CDR3 length, D gene, CDR3 DNA, CDR3 protein. A D gene is named only where the DNA matches it firmly. Size is stated for part of the rows, as once, few or many counts, or as a class when the clone is expanded.

abundance: NA; j_gene: TRBJ1-2; v_gene: TRBV9; len: 13; d_gene: NA; CDR3nt: TGTGCCAGCAGCCCGGGGGGGGGCTATGGCTACACCTTC; CDR3aa: CASSPGGGYGYTF
abundance: NA; j_gene: TRBJ2-3; v_gene: TRBV6-6; len: 13; d_gene: NA; CDR3nt: TGTGCCAGCACCCACTTTAGGTCAGATACGCAGTATTTT; CDR3aa: CASTHFRSDTQYF
abundance: few; j_gene: TRBJ2-2; v_gene: TRBV11-2; len: 17; d_gene: TRBD2; CDR3nt: TGTGCCAGCAGCCCCGGGGGGCTAGCGGGAAACACCGGGGAGCTGTTTTTT; CDR3aa: CASSPGGLAGNTGELFF
abundance: NA; j_gene: TRBJ2-5; v_gene: TRBV28; len: 15; d_gene: NA; CDR3nt: TGTGCCAGCAGTTACCCGTCAGGGGCCTCCGAGACCCAGTACTTC; CDR3aa: CASSYPSGASETQYF
abundance: NA; j_gene: TRBJ1-5; v_gene: TRBV19; len: 18; d_gene: TRBD1; CDR3nt: TGTGCCAGTAGTATGGCCGGGACAGGTGCCACAAGCAATCAGCCCCAGCATTTT; CDR3aa: CASSMAGTGATSNQPQHF
abundance: NA; j_gene: TRBJ2-2; v_gene: TRBV6-6; len: 15; d_gene: NA; CDR3nt: TGTGCCAGCAGTTTTGGGGGGAGTGACACCGGGGAGCTGTTTTTT; CDR3aa: CASSFGGSDTGELFF
abundance: NA; j_gene: TRBJ2-7; v_gene: TRBV6-5; len: 13; d_gene: NA; CDR3nt: TGTGCCAGCAGTAAACTCAGCAAGGGCGAGCAGTACTTC; CDR3aa: CASSKLSKGEQYF
abundance: NA; j_gene: TRBJ2-1; v_gene: TRBV19; len: 14; d_gene: TRBD2; CDR3nt: TGTGCCAGTAGTCCGAGCGGGAGAGGTAATGAGCAGTTCTTC; CDR3aa: CASSPSGRGNEQFF
abundance: NA; j_gene: TRBJ2-3; v_gene: TRBV9; len: 16; d_gene: NA; CDR3nt: TGTGCCAGCAGCCCAGGGCAGGGACATGGCACAGATACGCAGTATTTT; CDR3aa: CASSPGQGHGTDTQYF
abundance: NA; j_gene: TRBJ1-2; v_gene: TRBV19; len: 14; d_gene: NA; CDR3nt: TGTGCCAGTAGTATAGGGTGGGAAGAGCATGGCTACACCTTC; CDR3aa: CASSIGWEEHGYTF
abundance: NA; j_gene: TRBJ2-3; v_gene: TRBV15; len: 17; d_gene: NA; CDR3nt: TGTGCCACCAGCAGAGAGGCGCCCAGCGGGCCCACAGATACGCAGTATTTT; CDR3aa: CATSREAPSGPTDTQYF
abundance: few; j_gene: TRBJ1-3; v_gene: TRBV28; len: 18; d_gene: TRBD1; CDR3nt: TGTGCCAGCAGTTTAGACAGGGGGCGCGATCCTGCTGGAAACACCATATATTTT; CDR3aa: CASSLDRGRDPAGNTIYF
abundance: NA; j_gene: TRBJ1-4; v_gene: TRBV7-2; len: 17; d_gene: NA; CDR3nt: TGTGCCAGCAGCTTAACAGTTTTGGGGCGGGAGCGTGAAAAACTGTTTTTT; CDR3aa: CASSLTVLGREREKLFF
abundance: NA; j_gene: TRBJ2-1; v_gene: TRBV29-1; len: 16; d_gene: TRBD1; CDR3nt: TGCAGCGCTAGCCTACGGGACAGAAATTCCTACAATGAGCAGTTCTTC; CDR3aa: CSASLRDRNSYNEQFF
abundance: NA; j_gene: TRBJ1-2; v_gene: TRBV29-1; len: 12; d_gene: NA; CDR3nt: TGCAGCGTGACGACTTCGGCCTATGGCTACACCTTC; CDR3aa: CSVTTSAYGYTF
abundance: NA; j_gene: TRBJ2-7; v_gene: TRBV28; len: 12; d_gene: NA; CDR3nt: TGTGCCAGCAGTTTAAACGGAGGTGAGCAGTACTTC; CDR3aa: CASSLNGGEQYF
abundance: NA; j_gene: TRBJ2-5; v_gene: TRBV5-6; len: 15; d_gene: TRBD2; CDR3nt: TGTGCCAGCAGCTTAGGGACTAGCGGGAGAGAGACCCAGTACTTC; CDR3aa: CASSLGTSGRETQYF
abundance: NA; j_gene: TRBJ2-3; v_gene: TRBV9; len: 14; d_gene: NA; CDR3nt: TGTGCCAGCAGCACGGGACTTAGCACAGATACGCAGTATTTT; CDR3aa: CASSTGLSTDTQYF
abundance: NA; j_gene: TRBJ2-5; v_gene: TRBV7-9; len: 16; d_gene: TRBD2; CDR3nt: TGTGCCAGCAGCTTAGATGTTGCGGGAGGGAGAGAGACCCAGTACTTC; CDR3aa: CASSLDVAGGRETQYF
abundance: NA; j_gene: TRBJ2-1; v_gene: TRBV5-1; len: 12; d_gene: NA; CDR3nt: TGCGCCAGCAGCTTGAGGCGGGATGAGCAGTTCTTC; CDR3aa: CASSLRRDEQFF
abundance: NA; j_gene: TRBJ2-3; v_gene: TRBV7-8; len: 16; d_gene: NA; CDR3nt: TGTGCCAGCAGCGGAGCGGGCGCCGGCGGCACAGATACGCAGTATTTT; CDR3aa: CASSGAGAGGTDTQYF
abundance: few; j_gene: TRBJ2-7; v_gene: TRBV30; len: 13; d_gene: NA; CDR3nt: TGTGCCTGGAGCCCGACCGGGAATTACGAGCAGTACTTC; CDR3aa: CAWSPTGNYEQYF
abundance: NA; j_gene: TRBJ1-6; v_gene: TRBV9; len: 12; d_gene: NA; CDR3nt: TGTGCCAGCAGCGAGGGGAATTCACCCCTCCACTTT; CDR3aa: CASSEGNSPLHF
abundance: NA; j_gene: TRBJ1-2; v_gene: TRBV6-5; len: 13; d_gene: NA; CDR3nt: TGTGCCAGCAGTTACCCTGGGGTCTATGGCTACACCTTC; CDR3aa: CASSYPGVYGYTF
abundance: few; j_gene: TRBJ1-1; v_gene: TRBV29-1; len: 13; d_gene: NA; CDR3nt: TGCAGCGTTTCCAGGGTCGGTGGCACTGAAGCTTTCTTT; CDR3aa: CSVSRVGGTEAFF
abundance: NA; j_gene: TRBJ2-7; v_gene: TRBV28; len: 16; d_gene: NA; CDR3nt: TGTGCCAGCAGTTCGCCCTTTGAGGGAGTCTCCTACGAGCAGTACTTC; CDR3aa: CASSSPFEGVSYEQYF
abundance: NA; j_gene: TRBJ2-7; v_gene: TRBV5-4; len: 16; d_gene: TRBD2; CDR3nt: TGTGCCAGCAGCTTGGGAGGCGTAGCGGGGACCTACGAGCAGTACTTC; CDR3aa: CASSLGGVAGTYEQYF
abundance: NA; j_gene: TRBJ2-7; v_gene: TRBV5-4; len: 14; d_gene: TRBD1; CDR3nt: TGTGCCAGCAGCCAGGGACAGCGATCCCACGAGCAGTACTTC; CDR3aa: CASSQGQRSHEQYF
abundance: NA; j_gene: TRBJ1-2; v_gene: TRBV15; len: 16; d_gene: NA; CDR3nt: TGTGCCACCAGCAGAGATTATACGGCGCCAGTCTATGGCTACACCTTC; CDR3aa: CATSRDYTAPVYGYTF
abundance: once; j_gene: TRBJ2-1; v_gene: TRBV7-9; len: 16; d_gene: TRBD2; CDR3nt: TGTGCCAGCAGCCACAGGACCCCCGGGGGGTACAATGAGCAGTTCTTC; CDR3aa: CASSHRTPGGYNEQFF
abundance: NA; j_gene: TRBJ2-3; v_gene: TRBV19; len: 14; d_gene: NA; CDR3nt: TGTGCCAGTAGTCCGTTGGGAGCCCTGGATACGCAGTATTTT; CDR3aa: CASSPLGALDTQYF
abundance: NA; j_gene: TRBJ2-5; v_gene: TRBV19; len: 15; d_gene: TRBD2; CDR3nt: TGTGCCAGTAGTGGAAGCGGGAGGGCCTTTGAGACCCAGTACTTC; CDR3aa: CASSGSGRAFETQYF
abundance: once; j_gene: TRBJ2-2; v_gene: TRBV7-2; len: 17; d_gene: TRBD2; CDR3nt: TGTGCCAGCAGCACGGGACTAGCGGGAACGAACACCGGGGAGCTGTTTTTT; CDR3aa: CASSTGLAGTNTGELFF
abundance: NA; j_gene: TRBJ2-1; v_gene: TRBV7-2; len: 13; d_gene: NA; CDR3nt: TGTGCCAGCAGCCTAGGTCTAAACAATGAGCAGTTCTTC; CDR3aa: CASSLGLNNEQFF
abundance: NA; j_gene: TRBJ1-1; v_gene: TRBV6-5; len: 14; d_gene: NA; CDR3nt: TGTGCCGCTGGGGTCCCTCCTCCCCTCACTGAAGCTTTCTTT; CDR3aa: CAAGVPPPLTEAFF
abundance: NA; j_gene: TRBJ2-6; v_gene: TRBV6-1; len: 14; d_gene: NA; CDR3nt: TGTGCCAGCAGGTCTGTTGCTGGGGCCAACGTCCTGACTTTC; CDR3aa: CASRSVAGANVLTF
abundance: NA; j_gene: TRBJ1-1; v_gene: TRBV29-1; len: 15; d_gene: NA; CDR3nt: TGCAGCGTTGAATCCGGGGTTAGTATGAACACTGAAGCTTTCTTT; CDR3aa: CSVESGVSMNTEAFF
abundance: once; j_gene: TRBJ2-4; v_gene: TRBV14; len: 18; d_gene: TRBD2; CDR3nt: TGTGCCAGCAGCCCTGGACTAGCGGGAGCGATAGCCAAAAACATTCAGTACTTC; CDR3aa: CASSPGLAGAIAKNIQYF
abundance: NA; j_gene: TRBJ1-1; v_gene: TRBV27; len: 13; d_gene: NA; CDR3nt: TGTGCCAGCAGTGCCAGTTTACGGACTGAAGCTTTCTTT; CDR3aa: CASSASLRTEAFF
abundance: once; j_gene: TRBJ2-2; v_gene: TRBV27; len: 15; d_gene: TRBD2; CDR3nt: TGTGCCAGCGGTGTAGCGGGAGGGAACACCGGGGAGCTGTTTTTT; CDR3aa: CASGVAGGNTGELFF
abundance: NA; j_gene: TRBJ1-2; v_gene: TRBV6-1; len: 14; d_gene: NA; CDR3nt: TGTGCCAGCAGTGTCCCCCCGGGCGCAGTCGGCTACACCTTC; CDR3aa: CASSVPPGAVGYTF
abundance: NA; j_gene: TRBJ1-2; v_gene: TRBV28; len: 12; d_gene: NA; CDR3nt: TGTGCCAGCAGTTTATCTCCTTATGGCTACACCTTC; CDR3aa: CASSLSPYGYTF